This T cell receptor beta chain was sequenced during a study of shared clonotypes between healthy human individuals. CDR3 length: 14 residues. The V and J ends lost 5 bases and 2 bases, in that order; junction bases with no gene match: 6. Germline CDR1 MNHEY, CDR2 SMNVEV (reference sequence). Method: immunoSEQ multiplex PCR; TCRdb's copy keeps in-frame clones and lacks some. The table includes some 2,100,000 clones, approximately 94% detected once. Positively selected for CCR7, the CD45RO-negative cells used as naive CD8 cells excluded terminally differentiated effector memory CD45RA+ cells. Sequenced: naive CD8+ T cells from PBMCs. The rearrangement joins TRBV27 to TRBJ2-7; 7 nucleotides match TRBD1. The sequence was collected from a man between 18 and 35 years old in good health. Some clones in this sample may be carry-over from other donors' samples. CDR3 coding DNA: TGTGCCAGCAGTACGTCCGACAGGGCCTACGAGCAGTACTTC. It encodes CASSTSDRAYEQYF.